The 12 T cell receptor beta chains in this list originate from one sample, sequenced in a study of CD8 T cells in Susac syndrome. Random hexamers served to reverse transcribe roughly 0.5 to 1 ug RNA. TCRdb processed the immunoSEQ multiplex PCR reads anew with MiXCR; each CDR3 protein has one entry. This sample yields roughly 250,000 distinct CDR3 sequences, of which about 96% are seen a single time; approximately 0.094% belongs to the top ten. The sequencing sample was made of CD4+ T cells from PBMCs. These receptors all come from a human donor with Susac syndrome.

This CDR3 is CASFGQGGQPQHF. The CDR3 DNA sequence: TGTGCCAGTTTTGGACAGGGAGGTCAGCCCCAGCATTTT. The chain has TRBV19 and TRBJ1-5; 8 bases are shared with TRBD1. CDR3 length: 13 residues. Germline loops: CDR1 LNHDA, CDR2 SQIVND (reference sequence). The V and J ends lost 8 bases and 6 bases, in that order; junction bases with no gene match: 6.

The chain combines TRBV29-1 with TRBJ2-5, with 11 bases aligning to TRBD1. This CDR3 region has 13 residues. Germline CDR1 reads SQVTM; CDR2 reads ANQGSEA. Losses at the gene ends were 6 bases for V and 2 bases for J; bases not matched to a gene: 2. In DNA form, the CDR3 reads TGCAGCGTGGGGGACAGGGGGCAAGAGACCCAGTACTTC. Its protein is CSVGDRGQETQYF.

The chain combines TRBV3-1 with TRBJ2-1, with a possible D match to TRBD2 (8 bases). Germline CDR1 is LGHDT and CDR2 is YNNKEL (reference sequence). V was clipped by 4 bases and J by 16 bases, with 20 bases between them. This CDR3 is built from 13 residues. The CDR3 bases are TGTGCCAGCAGCCTTTCGGGACTAGGGGGCCGTTTCTTC. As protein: CASSLSGLGGRFF.

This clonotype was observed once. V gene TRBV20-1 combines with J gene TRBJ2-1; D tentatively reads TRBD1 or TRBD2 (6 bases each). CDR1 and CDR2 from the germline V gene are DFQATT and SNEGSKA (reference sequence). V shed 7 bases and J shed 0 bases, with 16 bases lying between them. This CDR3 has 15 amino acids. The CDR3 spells CSGGGRGVSYNEQFF. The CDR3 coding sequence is TGCAGTGGAGGGGGAAGGGGGGTCTCCTACAATGAGCAGTTCTTC.

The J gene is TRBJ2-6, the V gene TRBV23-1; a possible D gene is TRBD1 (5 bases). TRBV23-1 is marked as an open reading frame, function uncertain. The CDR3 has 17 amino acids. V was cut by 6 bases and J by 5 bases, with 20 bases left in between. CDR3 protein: CASRPSGRDFWANVLTF. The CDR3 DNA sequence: TGCGCCAGCAGACCTTCGGGCAGGGATTTCTGGGCCAACGTCCTGACTTTC.

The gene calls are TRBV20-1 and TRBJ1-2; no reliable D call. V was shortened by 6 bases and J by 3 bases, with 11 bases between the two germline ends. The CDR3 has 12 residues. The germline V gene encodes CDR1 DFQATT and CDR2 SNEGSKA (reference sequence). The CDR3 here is CSAFRRDYGYTF. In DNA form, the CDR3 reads TGCAGTGCCTTCAGGCGGGACTATGGCTACACCTTC.

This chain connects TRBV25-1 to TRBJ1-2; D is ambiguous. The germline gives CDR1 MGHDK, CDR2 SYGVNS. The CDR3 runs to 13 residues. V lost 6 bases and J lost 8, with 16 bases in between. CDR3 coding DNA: TGTGCCAGCAGAATAGGGCACTATGAGGGCTACACCTTC. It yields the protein CASRIGHYEGYTF.

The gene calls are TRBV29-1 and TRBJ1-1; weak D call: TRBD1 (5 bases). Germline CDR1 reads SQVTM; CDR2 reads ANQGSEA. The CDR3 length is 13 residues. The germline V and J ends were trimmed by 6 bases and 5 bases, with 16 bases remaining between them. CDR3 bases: TGCAGCGTGTGCATTGGGGGTGGAACTGAAGCTTTCTTT. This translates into CSVCIGGGTEAFF.

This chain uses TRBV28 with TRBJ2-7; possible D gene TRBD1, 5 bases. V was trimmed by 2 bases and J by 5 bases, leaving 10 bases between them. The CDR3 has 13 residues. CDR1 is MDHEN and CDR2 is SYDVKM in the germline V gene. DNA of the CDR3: TGTGCCAGCAGTTTACAGGGAATCAACGAGCAGTACTTC. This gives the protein CASSLQGINEQYF.

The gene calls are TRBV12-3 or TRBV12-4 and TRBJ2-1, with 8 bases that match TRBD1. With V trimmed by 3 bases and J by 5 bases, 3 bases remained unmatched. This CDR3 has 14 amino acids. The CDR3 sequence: CASSFRDRNNEQFF. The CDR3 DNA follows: TGTGCCAGCAGTTTCCGGGACAGGAACAATGAGCAGTTCTTC.

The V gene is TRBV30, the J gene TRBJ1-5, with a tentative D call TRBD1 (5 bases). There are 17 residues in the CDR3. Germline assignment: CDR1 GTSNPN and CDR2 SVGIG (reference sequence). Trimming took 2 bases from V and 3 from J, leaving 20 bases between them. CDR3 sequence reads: CAWSHGGKRGFNQPQHF. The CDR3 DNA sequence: TGTGCCTGGAGTCACGGGGGAAAGAGGGGCTTCAATCAGCCCCAGCATTTT.

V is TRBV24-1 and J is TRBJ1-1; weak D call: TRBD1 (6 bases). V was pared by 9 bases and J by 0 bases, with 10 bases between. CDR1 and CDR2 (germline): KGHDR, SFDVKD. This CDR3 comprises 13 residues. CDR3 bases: TGTGCCACCCGCAGGGGACTGAACACTGAAGCTTTCTTT. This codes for CATRRGLNTEAFF.